Following are 12 T cell receptor beta chains from one sample sequenced in a study of identical twins. TCRdb independently ran MiXCR on the 5' RACE reads; one entry per CDR3 protein. The top ten clones hold around 8.6% of a sample with some 330,000 distinct CDR3 sequences, 8.5% to 10% of them seen once. The sequenced sample was naive T cells sorted from blood. All receptors come from a woman aged 45-65 years in good health.

This rearrangement joins TRBV12-3 or TRBV12-4 to TRBJ2-2, with TRBD1 matching 9 bases. The junction had 2 bases not matched to a gene; V was cut back by 3 bases and J by 6 bases. The CDR3 extends over 14 amino acids. Here the CDR3 reads CASSFTGGPGELFF. Written as DNA, the CDR3 is TGTGCCAGCAGTTTCACAGGGGGCCCCGGGGAGCTGTTTTTT.

This clonotype was recorded many times. V gene TRBV5-1 combines with J gene TRBJ2-1; D may correspond to TRBD1 or TRBD2 (7 bases each). CDR3 length: 14 residues. Deletions cut 10 bases from V and 0 bases from J, with 14 bases between. Germline CDR1 reads SGHRS; CDR2 reads YFSETQ. CDR3 sequence: CAPRGGRSYNEQFF. The CDR3 region has the DNA TGCGCCCCCAGGGGGGGACGCTCCTACAATGAGCAGTTCTTC.

The sample holds many counts of this clonotype. The chain recombines TRBV14 with TRBJ2-7; 9 bases fit TRBD2. Germline V CDR1 and CDR2: SGHDN, FVKESK. The V segment lost 3 bases and the J segment 12 bases; nucleotides outside the gene matches: 9. There are 13 residues in the CDR3. The CDR3 coding sequence is TGTGCCAGCAGCCACCGACTAGCGGAAGTTCTGTACTTC. This codes for CASSHRLAEVLYF.

This clonotype was detected a few times. The genes are TRBV7-2 and TRBJ2-1; 7 bases align to TRBD1. The V and J ends lost 4 bases and 9 bases, in that order; junction bases with no gene match: 15. In germline, CDR1 is SGHTA, CDR2 FQGNSA. The CDR3 is made up of 16 amino acids. CDR3 region: CASSSLPLEGAGEQFF. In DNA form, the CDR3 reads TGTGCCAGCAGCTCTCTCCCTTTAGAGGGGGCGGGTGAGCAGTTCTTC.

This clonotype is a singleton in its sample. This may arise from a read error, as a much more abundant clone is one base away. The conserved phenylalanine or tryptophan normally closing the CDR3 is absent here, so this likely arose from a read error. This chain's CDR3 is CASSPIAGVGDTQYC. Written as DNA, the CDR3 is TGCGCCAGCAGCCCCATAGCGGGAGTGGGGGATACGCAGTATTGT. The V gene is TRBV5-1, the J gene TRBJ2-3, with 9 bases lining up with TRBD2. CDR1 is SGHRS, CDR2 YFSETQ, per germline. The CDR3 contains 15 residues. V trimming: 4 bases; J trimming: 6 bases; junction bases outside the gene matches: 9.

The sample holds a few counts of this clonotype. This sequence joins TRBV12-3 or TRBV12-4 and TRBJ2-2; perhaps TRBD1 as D (6 bases). V lost 1 base, J lost 6 bases, and 9 bases lay in between. This CDR3 region has 14 residues. CDR3: CASSLVGGAGELFF. The CDR3 DNA is TGTGCCAGCAGTTTAGTAGGGGGTGCCGGGGAGCTGTTTTTT.

This clonotype has more than one count but fewer than ten. This rearrangement joins TRBV12-3 or TRBV12-4 to TRBJ1-5; perhaps TRBD1 as D (6 bases). V lost 5 bases to trimming and J lost 3 bases, with 14 bases between them. The length of the CDR3 is 15 residues. CDR3 DNA: TGTGCCAGCAGTCCACGGCCGGGACACAATCAGCCCCAGCATTTT. It yields the protein CASSPRPGHNQPQHF.

This clonotype was seen a few times. The rearrangement links TRBV2 to TRBJ1-1; the D gene is possibly TRBD1 (6 bases). The CDR3 covers 13 residues. CDR1 and CDR2 from the germline V gene are SNHLY and FYNNEI. V lost 6 bases and J 5 bases, leaving 13 bases between the germline ends. CDR3 sequence reads: CASRLNRETEAFF. The CDR3 nucleotides read TGTGCCAGCAGGCTCAACAGGGAGACTGAAGCTTTCTTT.

This clonotype has only a few counts. The chain couples TRBV15 to TRBJ2-3; no clear D gene. CDR1 is LNHNV, CDR2 YYDKDF, per germline (reference sequence). The CDR3 is 14 residues long. V was shortened by 3 bases and J by 1 base, with 8 bases between the two germline ends. The CDR3 reads CATSSDFGTDTQYF. The CDR3 nucleotides are TGTGCCACCAGCAGTGATTTTGGCACAGATACGCAGTATTTT.

This sequence joins TRBV5-1 and TRBJ2-7; D is possibly TRBD2 (5 bases). V lost 0 bases and J lost 4, with 14 bases in between. The CDR3 contains 15 residues. Germline CDR1 reads SGHRS; CDR2 reads YFSETQ. The CDR3 protein is CASSLGPGGGYEQYF. The CDR3 region has the DNA TGCGCCAGCAGCTTGGGTCCAGGAGGTGGGTACGAGCAGTACTTC.

This clonotype was seen a handful of times. The CDR3 loop is CASSQGAIDRYNEQFF. The CDR3 coding sequence is TGTGCCAGCAGCCAAGGGGCCATAGATCGATACAATGAGCAGTTCTTC. This chain joins TRBV3-1 and TRBJ2-1; D is unresolved. This CDR3 contains 16 residues. V shed 1 base and J shed 4 bases, with 14 bases lying between them. Germline-derived CDR1 and CDR2 are LGHDT and YNNKEL (reference sequence).

The rearrangement uses TRBV11-3 and TRBJ2-1; weak D call: TRBD2 (6 bases). This CDR3 has 12 residues. From germline, CDR1 is SGHNT and CDR2 YENEEA. Trimming removed 8 bases at V and 4 bases at J, with 9 bases between. In nucleotides, the CDR3 is TGTGCCAGCTTGGGACTTTACAATGAGCAGTTCTTC. This gives the protein CASLGLYNEQFF.